This T cell receptor (beta chain) was identified in a study of blood T cell repertoires in COVID-19. Across the whole study: COVID-19 samples, acute and convalescent, were from the United States, Italy and Spain. From T cells, B-cell-depleted T cells, or PBMCs came the material, which was cDNA or gDNA.

Two consecutive negative NP/OP PCR tests, clearance, or resolved symptoms defined Cohort 3 recovery. V dropped 4 bases and J dropped 7 bases, with 14 bases sitting between them. Germline V gives CDR1 SQVTM, CDR2 ANQGSEA. The CDR3 spans 13 residues. As processed by the authors: The assay estimated nucleated cells by amplifying reference gene primers. Measured with immunoSEQ multiplex PCR; TCRdb has only the in-frame clones, and not every one. V, J and clone size are those of that table, while D and trimming were read from the DNA. The sample yields 250,000 or so clones, around 90% seen once. The chain couples TRBV29-1 to TRBJ1-5; D is unresolved. This receptor was obtained from a man under 40 who had recovered from COVID-19. Material: PBMCs or T cells enriched from blood (not recorded which). CDR3 protein: CSVGFALGQPQHF. In DNA form, the CDR3 reads TGCAGCGTTGGCTTTGCACTGGGCCAGCCCCAGCATTTT.